These 21 T cell receptor beta chains came from one sample sequenced in a study of blood T cell repertoires in COVID-19. Clones were read by immunoSEQ multiplex PCR, and TCRdb kept only the in-frame ones, dropping some. The sample shows 97,000 or so clones, about nine tenths of them seen only once. The sequenced material came from peripheral blood. The receptors stem from a man in his fifties or sixties with acute or convalescent COVID-19.

The chain employs TRBV7-6 and TRBJ2-3, with 7 bases identical to TRBD2. The CDR3 is 15 residues long. The germline gives CDR1 SGHVS, CDR2 FNYEAQ. Trimming took 3 bases from V and 6 from J; bases not matched to a gene: 9. CDR3 nucleotide sequence: TGTGCCAGCAGCTTTGGGACTACCGAAGTTGATACGCAGTATTTT. Its protein product is CASSFGTTEVDTQYF.

The V and J genes are TRBV11-3 and TRBJ2-3; D perhaps matches TRBD2 (5 bases). Per the germline V gene, CDR1 is SGHNT and CDR2 is YENEEA. The V gene lost 1 base and the J gene lost 4 bases, with 15 bases spanning the gap. CDR3 length: 16 amino acids. The CDR3 sequence is CASSLGSVPGSDTQYF. As DNA, the CDR3 is TGTGCCAGCAGCTTAGGGAGCGTCCCGGGGTCAGATACGCAGTATTTT.

The rearrangement links TRBV13 to TRBJ1-2; 7 bases agree with TRBD1. After removal of 5 bases from V and 3 bases from J, the junction contained 6 bases not matched to a gene. Looked up from germline, CDR1 is PRHDT and CDR2 is FYEKMQ (reference sequence). CDR3 length: 14 amino acids. This chain's CDR3 is CASSTRDRHYGYTF. CDR3 coding DNA: TGTGCCAGCAGCACTCGGGACAGACACTATGGCTACACCTTC.

The chain carries TRBV5-1 and TRBJ1-5, with 7 bases fitting TRBD1. Trimming at V came to 5 bases and at J to 5 bases, leaving 7 bases not matched to a gene. The CDR3 contains 14 residues. Per germline, CDR1 SGHRS and CDR2 YFSETQ. In nucleotides, the CDR3 is TGCGCCAGCAGACGGGACAGCATGGATCAGCCCCAGCATTTT. Amino acid sequence: CASRRDSMDQPQHF.

The V and J genes are TRBV5-1 and TRBJ2-5, with D possibly matching TRBD2 (7 bases). The CDR3 extends over 17 amino acids. V lost 0 bases and J lost 4, with 19 bases in between. Looked up from germline, CDR1 is SGHRS and CDR2 is YFSETQ. CDR3 amino acids: CASSLEFRGGGGETQYF. The CDR3 DNA reads TGCGCCAGCAGCTTGGAATTCCGCGGGGGCGGGGGAGAGACCCAGTACTTC.

The rearrangement links TRBV19 to TRBJ1-5, with TRBD1 matching 7 bases. The germline V gene encodes CDR1 LNHDA and CDR2 SQIVND (reference sequence). Trimming cost V 8 bases and J 0 bases; bases outside gene matches: 7. This CDR3 has 15 amino acids. The CDR3, as DNA: TGTGCCAGTCGAGAGACAGGGACTAGCAATCAGCCCCAGCATTTT. It encodes CASRETGTSNQPQHF.

The chain links TRBV10-3 to TRBJ2-7; TRBD1 matches 10 bases. V shed 4 bases, J shed 4 bases, and the junction held 4 bases outside the gene matches. This CDR3 has 14 amino acids. Looked up from germline, CDR1 is ENHRY and CDR2 is SYGVKD. The CDR3 DNA follows: TGTGCCATCAGTGCAGGGGGACAGGGGTACGAGCAGTACTTC. This gives the protein CAISAGGQGYEQYF.

The V and J genes are TRBV6-5 and TRBJ2-3, with D possibly TRBD2 on 6 matching bases. Per germline, CDR1 MNHEY and CDR2 SVGAGI. The CDR3 spans 15 residues. V was cut by 6 bases and J by 4 bases, with 17 bases left in between. The CDR3 loop reads CASRSGEISADTQYF. CDR3 DNA sequence: TGTGCCAGCAGGTCGGGGGAGATTTCCGCAGATACGCAGTATTTT.

The V gene is TRBV2, the J gene TRBJ1-1; 9 bases align to TRBD1. From germline, CDR1 is SNHLY and CDR2 FYNNEI. There are 14 residues in the CDR3. V shed 9 bases and J 2 bases; nucleotides not matched to a gene: 7. CDR3 DNA: TGTGCCAGTGAACAGGGGGCGGAAAACACTGAAGCTTTCTTT. Encoded protein: CASEQGAENTEAFF. The complete variable domain, with remaining parts taken from reference TRBV2 and TRBJ1-1, reads EPEVTQTPSHQVTQMGQEVILRCVPISNHLYFYWYRQILGQKVEFLVSFYNNEISEKSEIFDDQFSVERPDGSNFTLKIRSTKLEDSAMYFCASEQGAENTEAFFGQGTRLTVV.

V is TRBV6-6 and J is TRBJ1-2; D is unresolved. The CDR3 consists of 16 residues. The germline V and J ends were trimmed by 6 bases and 8 bases, with 25 bases remaining between them. CDR1 is MNHNY and CDR2 is SVGAGI in the germline V gene (reference sequence). In DNA, the CDR3 is TGTGCCAGCAGAGGATTTCTAACGACCTCGGCGGGAGGCTACACCTTC. This gives the protein CASRGFLTTSAGGYTF.

The rearrangement joins TRBV6-5 to TRBJ1-2, with TRBD1 identical over 7 bases. Germline V CDR1 and CDR2: MNHEY, SVGAGI. Trimming at V came to 4 bases and at J to 6 bases, leaving 5 bases not matched to a gene. This CDR3 is 13 amino acids long. This CDR3 reads CASSLLRGNGYTF. The CDR3 DNA is TGTGCCAGCAGTTTACTCAGGGGGAATGGCTACACCTTC.

The chain links TRBV14 to TRBJ1-4; D is possibly TRBD1 (5 bases). From germline, CDR1 is SGHDN and CDR2 FVKESK. V was trimmed by 4 bases and J by 15 bases, leaving 27 bases between them. The CDR3 extends over 16 amino acids. The CDR3 is CASSLSGGLGIREVFF. As DNA, the CDR3 is TGTGCCAGCAGCCTCTCTGGGGGGTTGGGTATCCGAGAAGTGTTTTTT.

CDR3 in amino acids: CASSPGQGGTEAFF. As DNA, the CDR3 is TGTGCCAGCAGCCCTGGACAGGGTGGCACTGAAGCTTTCTTT. The J gene is TRBJ1-1, the V gene TRBV7-6, with 8 bases aligning to TRBD1. Germline V lookup: CDR1 SGHVS, CDR2 FNYEAQ. With V trimmed by 5 bases and J by 4 bases, 6 bases remained unmatched. The CDR3 runs to 14 residues.

The chain combines TRBV9 with TRBJ2-3; D perhaps matches TRBD2 (5 bases). The CDR3 is 13 residues long. Germline V gene sequence: CDR1 SGDLS, CDR2 YYNGEE. V was clipped by 3 bases and J by 0 bases, with 5 bases between them. This CDR3 is CASSGGSTDTQYF. CDR3 nucleotide sequence: TGTGCCAGCAGCGGAGGGAGCACAGATACGCAGTATTTT. The entire variable domain, with the rest obtained from reference TRBV9 and TRBJ2-3, is as follows: DSGVTQTPKHLITATGQRVTLRCSPRSGDLSVYWYQQSLDQGLQFLIQYYNGEERAKGNILERFSAQQFPDLHSELNLSSLELGDSALYFCASSGGSTDTQYFGPGTRLTVL.

The gene calls are TRBV6-5 and TRBJ2-7; perhaps TRBD1 as D (6 bases). Looked up from germline, CDR1 is MNHEY and CDR2 is SVGAGI. Trimming took off 0 bases at V and 1 base at J, with 10 bases between the two ends. CDR3 length: 15 residues. The CDR3 is CASSYSAGASYEQYF. The DNA for the CDR3 is TGTGCCAGCAGTTACTCGGCAGGGGCGTCCTACGAGCAGTACTTC.

The sample holds one count of this clone. This chain connects TRBV29-1 to TRBJ1-2; D uncertain. In germline, CDR1 is SQVTM, CDR2 ANQGSEA. Trimming stripped 1 base from V and 10 bases from J, with 10 bases between. The CDR3 contains 11 residues. The CDR3 loop reads CSVEVQRIYTF. The CDR3 DNA sequence: TGCAGCGTTGAAGTACAGCGGATCTACACCTTC. Using reference TRBV29-1 and TRBJ1-2 for the parts outside the CDR3, the full variable domain is SAVISQKPSRDICQRGTSLTIQCQVDSQVTMMFWYRQQPGQSLTLIATANQGSEATYESGFVIDKFPISRPNLTFSTLTVSNMSPEDSSIYLCSVEVQRIYTFGSGTRLTVV.

This sequence joins TRBV5-1 and TRBJ1-1; TRBD1 aligns across 7 bases. Per the germline V gene, CDR1 is SGHRS and CDR2 is YFSETQ. CDR3 size: 16 residues. V shed 2 bases, J shed 1 base, and the junction held 8 bases outside the gene matches. The CDR3 spells CASSLQPGQTNTEAFF. CDR3 in DNA: TGCGCCAGCAGCTTACAGCCGGGACAGACGAACACTGAAGCTTTCTTT.

The V gene is TRBV9, the J gene TRBJ2-1; TRBD2 agrees at 9 bases. Germline-derived CDR1 and CDR2 are SGDLS and YYNGEE. Trimming cost V 3 bases and J 4 bases; bases outside gene matches: 5. The CDR3 runs to 15 residues. The DNA of the CDR3 is TGTGCCAGCAGCGCCTATAGCGGGGGTTACAATGAGCAGTTCTTC. This sequence encodes CASSAYSGGYNEQFF.

J is TRBJ2-1 and V is TRBV3-1 (or the pseudogene TRBV3-2); a weak D match, TRBD1 (6 bases). The CDR3 has 14 amino acids. V lost 0 bases, J lost 8 bases, and 11 bases lay in between. The germline CDR1 and CDR2 sequences are LGHDT and YNNKEL (reference sequence). Here the CDR3 reads CASSQDPGVDEQFF. The DNA of the CDR3 is TGTGCCAGCAGCCAAGATCCAGGGGTCGATGAGCAGTTCTTC.

The V call is TRBV7-9, the J call TRBJ1-6, with 7 bases that match TRBD1. V lost 5 bases and J lost 7; bases outside the gene matches: 5. The CDR3 is 14 residues long. Germline V gene sequence: CDR1 SEHNR, CDR2 FQNEAQ (reference sequence). The CDR3 spells CASSTRDSNSPLHF. CDR3 sequence (DNA): TGTGCCAGCAGCACTCGGGACAGCAATTCACCCCTCCACTTT.

The genes are TRBV18 and TRBJ1-6; 7 nucleotides align to TRBD1. This CDR3 region has 16 residues. The V and J ends lost 2 bases and 9 bases, in that order; junction bases with no gene match: 10. Germline V lookup: CDR1 KGHSH, CDR2 LQKENI. CDR3 sequence (DNA): TGTGCCAGCTCACCATCCCGACAGGGTGGCGTTTCACCCCTCCACTTT. This gives the protein CASSPSRQGGVSPLHF.